A single sample is the source of the 19 T cell receptor beta chains below, sequenced in a study of T-cell memory formation after mild COVID-19. MiXCR was run by TCRdb on the 5' RACE reads, yielding one entry per CDR3 protein. The sample yields 260,000 or so distinct CDR3 sequences, 16% seen once. Sequenced: PBMCs or a T cell subset sorted from them (not recorded which). Every receptor here comes from a man aged 18 to 29 who had mild COVID-19 (a few samples of this study predate the infection). Cell type and time point are not known.

Only a few counts were recorded for this clonotype. The chain uses TRBV4-1 and TRBJ2-2, with no clear D. CDR3 size: 14 residues. Germline loops: CDR1 MGHRA, CDR2 YSYEKL. The V end was cut by 0 bases, the J end by 6 bases, with 8 bases between. CDR3: CASSQDPNAGELFF. The CDR3 DNA sequence: TGCGCCAGCAGCCAAGACCCTAACGCCGGGGAGCTGTTTTTT.

The chain links TRBV7-7 to TRBJ2-5, with a weak D call TRBD2 (6 bases). Trimming cost V 5 bases and J 5 bases, with 15 bases left between them. Per the germline V gene, CDR1 is SSHAT and CDR2 is FNYEAQ (reference sequence). The CDR3 contains 14 residues. The CDR3 DNA follows: TGTGCCAGCAGCACGGGGACTCTTGGGGAGACCCAGTACTTC. This gives the protein CASSTGTLGETQYF.

This chain uses TRBV10-2 with TRBJ2-1, with D hard to call. V was trimmed by 2 bases and J by 6 bases, leaving 8 bases between them. The CDR3 consists of 13 residues. From germline, CDR1 is WSHSY and CDR2 SAAADI. In nucleotides, the CDR3 is TGCGCCAGCAGTGAGCAGAGCTCCAATGAGCAGTTCTTC. Translated: CASSEQSSNEQFF.

At least ten counts were recorded for this clonotype. The chain joins TRBV11-1 to TRBJ2-3; D gene unclear. This CDR3 contains 13 residues. Looked up from germline, CDR1 is SGHAT and CDR2 is FQDESV (reference sequence). V lost 3 bases and J lost 6, with 10 bases in between. The CDR3 region has the DNA TGTGCCAGCAGCTTCACGGACCCCGATACGCAGTATTTT. Translation gives CASSFTDPDTQYF.

The gene calls are TRBV18 and TRBJ1-3, with 9 bases matching TRBD1. Germline CDR1 KGHSH, CDR2 LQKENI. CDR3 length: 13 residues. The V gene end was trimmed by 4 bases and the J gene end by 6 bases; junction bases not matched to a gene: 1. Written as DNA, the CDR3 is TGTGCCAGCTCACGGGACAGGGAAAACACCATATATTTT. Its translation is CASSRDRENTIYF.

The chain uses TRBV7-2 and TRBJ2-4; 10 bases match TRBD2. Germline CDR1 SGHTA, CDR2 FQGNSA. V lost 1 base, J lost 8 bases, and 2 bases stayed unmatched. CDR3 length: 14 residues. CDR3 residues: CASSLEAGGHIQYF. The CDR3 nucleotides read TGTGCCAGCAGCTTAGAAGCGGGGGGGCACATTCAGTACTTC.

This sequence joins TRBV10-3 and TRBJ1-1; no clear D. The CDR3 loop spans 13 amino acids. Germline CDR1 ENHRY, CDR2 SYGVKD. V was cut by 7 bases and J by 0 bases, with 9 bases left in between. The CDR3 DNA reads TGTGCCATCACGGGCGGAATGAACACTGAAGCTTTCTTT. The encoded protein is CAITGGMNTEAFF.

The chain is built from TRBV10-1 and TRBJ2-3, with TRBD1 matching 12 bases. In germline, CDR1 is WNHNN, CDR2 SYGVQD (reference sequence). V lost 3 bases and J lost 5; bases outside the gene matches: 6. The CDR3 contains 16 residues. This CDR3 reads CASSDWGQGAGDTQYF. In nucleotides, the CDR3 is TGCGCCAGCAGTGACTGGGGACAGGGGGCAGGAGATACGCAGTATTTT.

This clonotype has a handful of counts. V gene TRBV5-1 combines with J gene TRBJ2-5; D ambiguous. Trimming cost V 0 bases and J 1 base, with 10 bases left between them. The CDR3 covers 15 residues. CDR1 is SGHRS, CDR2 YFSETQ, per germline. CDR3 sequence: CASSLALSVQETQYF. CDR3 nucleotide sequence: TGCGCCAGCAGCTTGGCCCTAAGCGTCCAAGAGACCCAGTACTTC.

This clonotype was picked up a small number of times. The chain recombines TRBV4-3 with TRBJ1-5, with a weak D call TRBD1 (6 bases). V gave up 2 bases and J gave up 6 bases, with 20 bases separating them. The CDR3 is 17 residues long. The germline V gene has CDR1 LGHNA and CDR2 YSLEER. This chain's CDR3 is CASSQLFRQVPTQPQHF. In nucleotides, the CDR3 is TGCGCCAGCAGCCAATTATTTCGACAGGTCCCCACTCAGCCCCAGCATTTT.

The chain uses TRBV12-3 or TRBV12-4 and TRBJ1-4; D not resolved. This CDR3 region has 8 residues. The V end lost 9 bases, the J end lost 7 bases, and 0 bases lay between the germline ends. CDR3 residues: CASEKLFF. The CDR3 DNA sequence: TGTGCCAGTGAAAAACTGTTTTTT.

V gene TRBV6-5 combines with J gene TRBJ1-5; D possibly corresponds to TRBD1 (6 bases). The CDR3 contains 13 residues. Germline CDR1 and CDR2: MNHEY and SVGAGI. V was shortened by 6 bases and J by 6 bases, with 12 bases between the two germline ends. CDR3 protein: CASSNRVAQPQHF. CDR3 nucleotides: TGTGCCAGCAGCAACAGGGTGGCTCAGCCCCAGCATTTT.

The chain recombines TRBV6-1 with TRBJ2-7; either TRBD1 or TRBD2 may supply D (5 bases each). The germline V gene has CDR1 MNHNS and CDR2 SASEGT. There are 15 residues in the CDR3. V lost 3 bases, J lost 2 bases, and 14 bases lay in between. The CDR3 region is CASSEGVWVAYEQYV. DNA of the CDR3: TGTGCCAGCAGTGAGGGGGTCTGGGTGGCCTACGAGCAGTACGTC.

V usage is TRBV9 and J usage is TRBJ1-4; D gene uncertain. Trimming took 0 bases from V and 0 from J, leaving 6 bases between them. Germline CDR1 reads SGDLS; CDR2 reads YYNGEE. There are 15 residues in the CDR3. For the CDR3, the DNA is TGTGCCAGCAGCGTAGGGGCAGCAACTAATGAAAAACTGTTTTTT. Its translation: CASSVGAATNEKLFF.

The rearrangement uses TRBV27 and TRBJ1-2; TRBD1 is a possible D gene (5 bases). Germline CDR1 reads MNHEY; CDR2 reads SMNVEV (reference sequence). There are 15 residues in the CDR3. Trimming took 6 bases from V and 6 from J, leaving 20 bases between them. CDR3 in amino acids: CASSIGANRPDGYTF. The CDR3 DNA reads as TGTGCCAGCAGCATTGGGGCTAACCGACCCGATGGCTACACCTTC.

The count of this clonotype is one. One base away lies a much larger clone, so this may be a sequencing read error. This chain links TRBV4-2 with TRBJ2-1, with D possibly called TRBD1 or TRBD2 (5 bases each). The CDR3 length is 13 residues. Germline V CDR1 and CDR2: LGHNA, YNFKEQ. In DNA, the CDR3 is TGTGACAGCAGCCTGGGACGGAAGAATGAGCAGTTCTTC. The encoded protein is CDSSLGRKNEQFF.

This clonotype was counted at least ten times. One junction end disagrees with the germline gene, perhaps due to a read error. The chain combines TRBV6-5 with TRBJ2-4, with 7 bases matching TRBD1. The germline gives CDR1 MNHEY, CDR2 SVGAGI. This CDR3 region has 14 residues. CDR3 DNA sequence: TGTGCCAGCAGTTACCGACTGCCCCTGGGACAGAGGGACTTC. Translated: CASSYRLPLGQRDF.

This chain links TRBV11-2 with TRBJ2-7, with D maybe TRBD1 (6 bases). CDR1 SGHAT and CDR2 FQNNGV come from the germline V gene. Deletions cut 2 bases from V and 4 bases from J, with 12 bases between. This CDR3 has 14 amino acids. The CDR3 coding sequence is TGTGCCAGCAGCTTAACACAGGGTCATTACGAGCAGTACTTC. Its translation: CASSLTQGHYEQYF.

V usage is TRBV6-2 or TRBV6-3 and J usage is TRBJ2-7; D is unresolved. This CDR3 has 17 amino acids. V was cut by 8 bases and J by 4 bases, with 27 bases left in between. CDR1 and CDR2 (germline): MNHEY, SVGEGT. The CDR3 spells CASARVRQTVPTYEQYF. DNA for the CDR3: TGTGCCAGCGCCCGGGTGAGGCAAACCGTTCCTACGTACGAGCAGTACTTC.